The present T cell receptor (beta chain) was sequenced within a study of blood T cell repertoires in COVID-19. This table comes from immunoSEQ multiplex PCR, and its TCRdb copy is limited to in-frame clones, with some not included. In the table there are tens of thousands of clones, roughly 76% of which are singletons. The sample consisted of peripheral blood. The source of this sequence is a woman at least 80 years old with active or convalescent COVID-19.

CDR3 bases: TGTGCCAGCTCGCTCGGGACAGTTAATTCACCCCTCCACTTT. Translation gives CASSLGTVNSPLHF. The gene calls are TRBV18 and TRBJ1-6; 7 nucleotides align to TRBD1. CDR3 length: 14 residues. With 6 bases clipped from V and 6 bases from J, the junction kept 5 bases outside the gene matches. CDR1 and CDR2 from the germline V gene are KGHSH and LQKENI.